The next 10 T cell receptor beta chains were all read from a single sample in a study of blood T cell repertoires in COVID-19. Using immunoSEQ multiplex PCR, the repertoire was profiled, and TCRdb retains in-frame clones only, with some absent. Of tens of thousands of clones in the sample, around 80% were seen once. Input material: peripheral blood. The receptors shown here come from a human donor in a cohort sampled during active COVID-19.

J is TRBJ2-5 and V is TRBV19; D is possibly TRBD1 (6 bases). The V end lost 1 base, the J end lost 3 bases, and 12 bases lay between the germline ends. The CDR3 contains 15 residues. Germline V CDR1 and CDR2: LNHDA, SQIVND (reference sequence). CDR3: CASSIGQGLEETQYF. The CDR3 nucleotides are TGTGCCAGTAGTATAGGCCAGGGGCTCGAAGAGACCCAGTACTTC.

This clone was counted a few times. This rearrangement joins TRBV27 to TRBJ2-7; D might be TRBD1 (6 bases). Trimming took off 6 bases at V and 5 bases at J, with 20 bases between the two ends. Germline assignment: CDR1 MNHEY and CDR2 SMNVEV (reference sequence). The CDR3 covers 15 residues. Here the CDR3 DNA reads TGTGCCAGCAGAACTTGGGGACAACGCGGCCACGAGCAGTACTTC. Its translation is CASRTWGQRGHEQYF.

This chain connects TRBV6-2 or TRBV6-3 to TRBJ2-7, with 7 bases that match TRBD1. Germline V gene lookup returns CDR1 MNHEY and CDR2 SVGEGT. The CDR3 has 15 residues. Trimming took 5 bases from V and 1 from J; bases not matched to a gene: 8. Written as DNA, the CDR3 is TGTGCCAGCAGTACTGACAGGGTTATGTCCTACGAGCAGTACTTC. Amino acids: CASSTDRVMSYEQYF.

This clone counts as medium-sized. CDR3 sequence: CATCRGNNQPQHF. The CDR3 DNA reads TGTGCCACCTGTAGGGGCAACAATCAGCCCCAGCATTTT. The J gene is TRBJ1-5, the V gene TRBV24-1; the D gene is possibly TRBD1 (5 bases). Germline loops: CDR1 KGHDR, CDR2 SFDVKD. Trimming pared 9 bases from V and 3 bases from J, leaving 11 bases between. CDR3 length: 13 residues.

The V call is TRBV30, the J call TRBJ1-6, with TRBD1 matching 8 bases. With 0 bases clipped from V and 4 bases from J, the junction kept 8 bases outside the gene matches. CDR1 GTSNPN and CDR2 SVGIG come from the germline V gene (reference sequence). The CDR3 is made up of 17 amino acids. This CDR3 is CAWSVSRGTGYNSPLHF. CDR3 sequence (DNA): TGTGCCTGGAGTGTATCGCGGGGGACAGGTTATAATTCACCCCTCCACTTT.

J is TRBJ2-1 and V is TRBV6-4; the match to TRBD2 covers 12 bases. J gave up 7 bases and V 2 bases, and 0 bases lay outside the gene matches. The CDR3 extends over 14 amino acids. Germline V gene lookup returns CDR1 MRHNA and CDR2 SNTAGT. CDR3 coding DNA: TGTGCCAGCAGTGACACTAGCGGGGGGAATGAGCAGTTCTTC. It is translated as CASSDTSGGNEQFF.

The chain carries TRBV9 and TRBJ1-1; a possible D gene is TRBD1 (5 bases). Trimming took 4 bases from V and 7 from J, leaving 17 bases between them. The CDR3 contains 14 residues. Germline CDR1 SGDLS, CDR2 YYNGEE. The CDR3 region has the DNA TGTGCCAGCAGCCCCAGCGGGGGTTTGGGTGAAGCTTTCTTT. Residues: CASSPSGGLGEAFF.

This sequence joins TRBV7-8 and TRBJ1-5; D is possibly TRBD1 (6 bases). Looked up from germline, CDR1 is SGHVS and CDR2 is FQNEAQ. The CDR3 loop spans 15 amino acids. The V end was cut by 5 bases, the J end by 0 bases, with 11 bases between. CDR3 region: CASSPHRDSNQPQHF. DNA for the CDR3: TGTGCCAGCAGCCCCCACAGGGATAGCAATCAGCCCCAGCATTTT.

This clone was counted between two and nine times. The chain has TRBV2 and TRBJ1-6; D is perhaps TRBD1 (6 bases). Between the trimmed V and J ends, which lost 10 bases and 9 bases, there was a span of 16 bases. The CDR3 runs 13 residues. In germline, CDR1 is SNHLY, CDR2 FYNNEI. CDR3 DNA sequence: TGTGCCACCCAGAGGGGGACCAGTTCACCCCTCCACTTT. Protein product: CATQRGTSSPLHF.

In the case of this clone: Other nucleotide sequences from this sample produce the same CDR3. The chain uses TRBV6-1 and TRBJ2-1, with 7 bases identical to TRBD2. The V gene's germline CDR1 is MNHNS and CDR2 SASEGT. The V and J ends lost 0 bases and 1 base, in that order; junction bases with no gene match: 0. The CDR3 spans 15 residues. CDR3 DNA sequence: TGTGCCAGCAGTGAAGCCGGGGGGTCCTACAATGAGCAGTTCTTC. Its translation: CASSEAGGSYNEQFF.